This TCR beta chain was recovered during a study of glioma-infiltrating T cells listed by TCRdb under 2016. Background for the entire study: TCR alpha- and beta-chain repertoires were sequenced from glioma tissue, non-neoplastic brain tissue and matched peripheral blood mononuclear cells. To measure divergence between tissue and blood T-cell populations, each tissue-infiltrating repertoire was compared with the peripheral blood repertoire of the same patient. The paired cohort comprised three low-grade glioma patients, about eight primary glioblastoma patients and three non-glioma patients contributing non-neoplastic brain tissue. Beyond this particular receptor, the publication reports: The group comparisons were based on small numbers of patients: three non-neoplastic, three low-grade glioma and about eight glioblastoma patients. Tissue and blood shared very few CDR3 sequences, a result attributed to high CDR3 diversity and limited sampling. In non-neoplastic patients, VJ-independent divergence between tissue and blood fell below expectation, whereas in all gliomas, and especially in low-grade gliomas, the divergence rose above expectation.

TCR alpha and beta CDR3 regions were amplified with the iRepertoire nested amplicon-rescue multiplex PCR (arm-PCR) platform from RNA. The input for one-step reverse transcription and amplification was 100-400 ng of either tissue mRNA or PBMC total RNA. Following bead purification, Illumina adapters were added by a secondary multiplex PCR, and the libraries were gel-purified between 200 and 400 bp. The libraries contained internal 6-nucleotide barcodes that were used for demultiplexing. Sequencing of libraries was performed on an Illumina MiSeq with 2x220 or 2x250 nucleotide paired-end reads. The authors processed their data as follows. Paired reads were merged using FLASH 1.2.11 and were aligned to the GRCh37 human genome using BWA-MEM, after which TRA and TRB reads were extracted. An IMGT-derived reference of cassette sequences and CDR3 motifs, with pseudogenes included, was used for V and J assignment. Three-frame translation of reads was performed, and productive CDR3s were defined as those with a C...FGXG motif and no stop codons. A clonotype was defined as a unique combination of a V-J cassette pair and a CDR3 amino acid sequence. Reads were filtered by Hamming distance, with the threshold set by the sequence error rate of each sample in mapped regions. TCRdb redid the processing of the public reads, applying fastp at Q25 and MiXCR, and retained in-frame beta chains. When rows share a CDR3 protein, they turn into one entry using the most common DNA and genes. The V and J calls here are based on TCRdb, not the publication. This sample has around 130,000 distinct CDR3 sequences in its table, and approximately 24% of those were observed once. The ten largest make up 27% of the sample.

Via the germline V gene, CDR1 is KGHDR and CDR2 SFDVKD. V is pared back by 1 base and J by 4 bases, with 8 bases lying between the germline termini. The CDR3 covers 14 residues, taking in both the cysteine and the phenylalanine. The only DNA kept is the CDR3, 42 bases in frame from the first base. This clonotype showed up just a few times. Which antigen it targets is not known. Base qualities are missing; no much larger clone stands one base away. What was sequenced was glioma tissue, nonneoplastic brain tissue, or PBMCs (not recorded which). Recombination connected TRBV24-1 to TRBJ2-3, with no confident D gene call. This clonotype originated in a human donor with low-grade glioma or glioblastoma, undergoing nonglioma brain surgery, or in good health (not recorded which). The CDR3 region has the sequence CATSDLSRPDTQYF. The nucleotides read TGTGCCACCAGTGATTTATCCCGGCCAGATACGCAGTATTTT.